Detailed here is one TCR beta chain. Its antigen is currently unknown. Time point here: cycle 4 day 1 (C4D1), after around six weeks of nivolumab. Brentuximab vedotin exposure varied, and every patient relapsed after autologous stem cell transplantation. This entry is derived from a study of PD-1 blockade in classical Hodgkin lymphoma. Assay used: immunoSEQ multiplex PCR; TCRdb lists only in-frame clones, some missing. The sample yields 30,000 or so clones, around 80% seen once. From germline, CDR1 is SGHRS and CDR2 YFSETQ. V shed 3 bases and J 4 bases; nucleotides not matched to a gene: 8. This CDR3 is 16 amino acids long. General study results and limits: Significant TCR diversity gains by C4D1 occurred in CD4+ but not CD8+ cells.

This specimen consisted of peripheral blood mononuclear cells (PBMCs), obtained before the fourth cycle of nivolumab. The clonotype comes from a human donor with classical Hodgkin lymphoma. The chain links TRBV5-1 to TRBJ2-2; TRBD1 agrees at 8 bases. DNA for the CDR3: TGCGCCAGCAGCTACGGACAGGGTTTGGGCACCGGGGAGCTGTTTTTT. Amino acids: CASSYGQGLGTGELFF.